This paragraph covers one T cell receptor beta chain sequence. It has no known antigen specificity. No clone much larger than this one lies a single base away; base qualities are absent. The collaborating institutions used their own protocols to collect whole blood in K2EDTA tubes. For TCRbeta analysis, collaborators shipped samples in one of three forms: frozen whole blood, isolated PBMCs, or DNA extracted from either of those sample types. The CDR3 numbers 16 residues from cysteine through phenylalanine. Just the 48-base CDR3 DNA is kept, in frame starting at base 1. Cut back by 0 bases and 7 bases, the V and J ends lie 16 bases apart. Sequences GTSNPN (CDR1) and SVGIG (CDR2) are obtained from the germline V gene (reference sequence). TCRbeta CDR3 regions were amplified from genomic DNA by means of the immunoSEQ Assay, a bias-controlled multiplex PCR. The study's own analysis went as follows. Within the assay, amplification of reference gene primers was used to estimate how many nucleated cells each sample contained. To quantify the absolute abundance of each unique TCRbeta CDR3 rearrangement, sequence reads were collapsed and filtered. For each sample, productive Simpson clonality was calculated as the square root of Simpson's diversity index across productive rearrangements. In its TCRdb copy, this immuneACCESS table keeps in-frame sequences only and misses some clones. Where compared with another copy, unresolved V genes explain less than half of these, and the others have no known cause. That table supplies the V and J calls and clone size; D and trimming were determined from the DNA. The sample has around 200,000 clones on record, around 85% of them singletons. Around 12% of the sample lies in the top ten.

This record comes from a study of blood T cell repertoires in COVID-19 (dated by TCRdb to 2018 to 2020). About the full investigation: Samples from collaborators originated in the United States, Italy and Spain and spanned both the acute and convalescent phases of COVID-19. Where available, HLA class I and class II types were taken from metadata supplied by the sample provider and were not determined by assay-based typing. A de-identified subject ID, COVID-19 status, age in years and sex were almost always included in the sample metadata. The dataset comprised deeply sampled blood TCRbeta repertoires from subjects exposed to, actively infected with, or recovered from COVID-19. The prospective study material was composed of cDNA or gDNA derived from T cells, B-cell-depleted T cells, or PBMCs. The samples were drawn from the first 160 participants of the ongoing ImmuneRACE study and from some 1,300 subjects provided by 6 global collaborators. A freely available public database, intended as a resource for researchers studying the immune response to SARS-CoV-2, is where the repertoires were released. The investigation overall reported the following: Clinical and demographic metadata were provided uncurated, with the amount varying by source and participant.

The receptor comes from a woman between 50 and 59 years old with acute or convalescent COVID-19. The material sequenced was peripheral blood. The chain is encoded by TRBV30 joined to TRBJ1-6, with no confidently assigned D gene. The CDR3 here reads CAWSVRQARLNSPLHF. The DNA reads TGTGCCTGGAGTGTACGGCAGGCCCGGCTGAATTCACCCCTCCACTTT.